The rows below give T cell receptor beta chains drawn from one sample of a study of neurological immune-mediated disorders. TCRdb passed the 5' RACE reads through MiXCR, listing each CDR3 protein once. Of over 45,000 distinct CDR3 sequences in the sample, about 26% were seen once. Source material: PBMCs. The receptors were sampled from a woman in her 70s in good health. Both conserved end residues are trimmed from each CDR3. Each record gives: CDR3 protein, J gene, V gene.

CDR3 protein: ASSSGQGRWTGYSPLH
J gene: TRBJ1-6
V gene: TRBV6-5

CDR3 protein: ASSLQDSGYEQY
J gene: TRBJ2-7
V gene: TRBV12-3/TRBV12-4

CDR3 protein: ASSYGTARMTQY
J gene: TRBJ2-5
V gene: TRBV11-2

CDR3 protein: SVEAGPYRELF
J gene: TRBJ2-2
V gene: TRBV29-1

CDR3 protein: ASRLGGETQY
J gene: TRBJ2-5
V gene: TRBV7-9

CDR3 protein: ASSFSGNTEAF
J gene: TRBJ1-1
V gene: TRBV7-3

CDR3 protein: ASSMTGGYSSGANVLT
J gene: TRBJ2-6
V gene: TRBV7-9

CDR3 protein: ASSFTSGSVPEQF
J gene: TRBJ2-1
V gene: TRBV5-4

CDR3 protein: ASSLVQGLVGQF
J gene: TRBJ2-1
V gene: TRBV11-2

CDR3 protein: ATSFAEQETQY
J gene: TRBJ2-5
V gene: TRBV24-1

CDR3 protein: ATSRAGGGYGYT
J gene: TRBJ1-2
V gene: TRBV15

CDR3 protein: ASSAQQRTSNEKLF
J gene: TRBJ1-4
V gene: TRBV9

CDR3 protein: SARDTYNEQF
J gene: TRBJ2-1
V gene: TRBV20-1

CDR3 protein: ASREGGGPNYGYT
J gene: TRBJ1-2
V gene: TRBV28

CDR3 protein: ASSLTGSSTEAF
J gene: TRBJ1-1
V gene: TRBV5-1

CDR3 protein: ASSLADRAFGETQY
J gene: TRBJ2-5
V gene: TRBV7-2

CDR3 protein: ATSELGTGGTGELF
J gene: TRBJ2-2
V gene: TRBV24-1

CDR3 protein: ASSLSGTINSPLH
J gene: TRBJ1-6
V gene: TRBV18

CDR3 protein: ASAEGLGLGNEQF
J gene: TRBJ2-1
V gene: TRBV10-1

CDR3 protein: ASSLGGGVAEAF
J gene: TRBJ1-1
V gene: TRBV11-2

CDR3 protein: ASSSAGGYTGELF
J gene: TRBJ2-2
V gene: TRBV5-1

CDR3 protein: TSSERPPSRGVNIEAF
J gene: TRBJ1-1
V gene: TRBV25-1

CDR3 protein: ASQESHTQETQY
J gene: TRBJ2-5
V gene: TRBV2

CDR3 protein: ASSAGEKLF
J gene: TRBJ1-4
V gene: TRBV6-5

CDR3 protein: ASSLAISGNEQF
J gene: TRBJ2-1
V gene: TRBV5-1

CDR3 protein: ASSLSLRGNSYEQY
J gene: TRBJ2-7
V gene: TRBV4-2

CDR3 protein: ASSLTLRTGDYGYT
J gene: TRBJ1-2
V gene: TRBV7-2

CDR3 protein: ASSPSGAVGNEQF
J gene: TRBJ2-1
V gene: TRBV5-1

CDR3 protein: ASSSGTSGSLQF
J gene: TRBJ2-1
V gene: TRBV7-3

CDR3 protein: ASSFDRVTEAF
J gene: TRBJ1-1
V gene: TRBV7-2

CDR3 protein: ASSAGGPPYEQY
J gene: TRBJ2-7
V gene: TRBV5-1

CDR3 protein: SASEAPQDSYEQY
J gene: TRBJ2-7
V gene: TRBV20-1

CDR3 protein: ASSQHSGGPYNEQF
J gene: TRBJ2-1
V gene: TRBV6-2/TRBV6-3

CDR3 protein: ASSLSVPDYGYT
J gene: TRBJ1-2
V gene: TRBV12-3/TRBV12-4

CDR3 protein: ASSSRLAGVLIDTQY
J gene: TRBJ2-3
V gene: TRBV12-3/TRBV12-4

CDR3 protein: ASSPPGTGELF
J gene: TRBJ2-2
V gene: TRBV7-6

CDR3 protein: ASSRTGGAHSGANVLT
J gene: TRBJ2-6
V gene: TRBV7-2

CDR3 protein: ASSPGQLDNSPLH
J gene: TRBJ1-6
V gene: TRBV18

CDR3 protein: ASSLVLAGGPGELF
J gene: TRBJ2-2
V gene: TRBV7-2

CDR3 protein: ASSPRTGSYEQY
J gene: TRBJ2-7
V gene: TRBV7-2

CDR3 protein: ASSVGPNTGELF
J gene: TRBJ2-2
V gene: TRBV9

CDR3 protein: ASSPQTSGSRNEQY
J gene: TRBJ2-7
V gene: TRBV28

CDR3 protein: ASALQGFLAGVSEQF
J gene: TRBJ2-1
V gene: TRBV27

CDR3 protein: ASSEWTFNEQF
J gene: TRBJ2-1
V gene: TRBV2

CDR3 protein: ASSPGEFTDTQY
J gene: TRBJ2-3
V gene: TRBV5-1

CDR3 protein: ASSHNTGGGGYT
J gene: TRBJ1-2
V gene: TRBV4-1

CDR3 protein: ASSLRSGRPEYEQF
J gene: TRBJ2-1
V gene: TRBV7-2

CDR3 protein: ASSPPPNTGELF
J gene: TRBJ2-2
V gene: TRBV7-2

CDR3 protein: ASSLTYRSNSYNEQF
J gene: TRBJ2-1
V gene: TRBV5-1

CDR3 protein: ASSFYDTGELF
J gene: TRBJ2-2
V gene: TRBV5-4